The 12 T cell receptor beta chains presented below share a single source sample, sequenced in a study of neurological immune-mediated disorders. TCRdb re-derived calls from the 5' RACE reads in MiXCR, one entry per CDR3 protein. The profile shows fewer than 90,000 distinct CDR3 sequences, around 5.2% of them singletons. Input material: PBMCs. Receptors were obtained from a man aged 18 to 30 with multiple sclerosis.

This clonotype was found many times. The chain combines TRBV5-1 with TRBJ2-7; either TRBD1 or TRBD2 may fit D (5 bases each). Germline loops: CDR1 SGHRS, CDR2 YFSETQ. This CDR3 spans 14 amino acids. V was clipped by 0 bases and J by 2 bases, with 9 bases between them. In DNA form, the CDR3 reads TGCGCCAGCAGCTTGGATGGGACCACCTACGAGCAGTACTTC. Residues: CASSLDGTTYEQYF.

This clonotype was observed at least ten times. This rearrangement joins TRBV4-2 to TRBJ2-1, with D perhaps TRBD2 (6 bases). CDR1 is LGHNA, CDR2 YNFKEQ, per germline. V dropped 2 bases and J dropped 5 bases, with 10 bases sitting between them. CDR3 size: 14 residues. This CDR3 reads CASSQLERDNEQFF. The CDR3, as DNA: TGTGCCAGCAGCCAACTTGAGCGGGACAATGAGCAGTTCTTC.

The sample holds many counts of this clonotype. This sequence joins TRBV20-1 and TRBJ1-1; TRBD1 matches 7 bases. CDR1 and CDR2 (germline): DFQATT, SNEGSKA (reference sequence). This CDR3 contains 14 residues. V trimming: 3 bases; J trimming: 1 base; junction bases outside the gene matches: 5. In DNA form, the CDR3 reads TGCAGTGCTAGGAAGACAGGGCGGAACACTGAAGCTTTCTTT. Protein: CSARKTGRNTEAFF.

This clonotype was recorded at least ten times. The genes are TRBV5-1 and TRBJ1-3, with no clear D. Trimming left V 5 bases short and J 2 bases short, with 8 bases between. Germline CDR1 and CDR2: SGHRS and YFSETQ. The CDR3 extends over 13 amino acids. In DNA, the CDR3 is TGCGCCAGCAGGCGGAGCCCTGGAAACACCATATATTTT. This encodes CASRRSPGNTIYF.

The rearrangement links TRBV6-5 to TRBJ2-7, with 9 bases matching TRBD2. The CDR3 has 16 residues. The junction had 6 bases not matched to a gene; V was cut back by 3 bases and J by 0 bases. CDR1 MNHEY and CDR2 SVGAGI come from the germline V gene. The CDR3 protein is CASSYPSGRNSYEQYF. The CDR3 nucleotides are TGTGCCAGCAGTTATCCAAGCGGGAGGAACTCCTACGAGCAGTACTTC.

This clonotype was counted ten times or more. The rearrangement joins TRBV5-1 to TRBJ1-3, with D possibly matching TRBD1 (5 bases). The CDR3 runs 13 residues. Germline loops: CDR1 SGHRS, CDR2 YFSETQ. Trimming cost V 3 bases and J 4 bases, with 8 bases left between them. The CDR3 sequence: CASSWGIGNTIYF. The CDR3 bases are TGCGCCAGCAGCTGGGGGATCGGAAACACCATATATTTT.

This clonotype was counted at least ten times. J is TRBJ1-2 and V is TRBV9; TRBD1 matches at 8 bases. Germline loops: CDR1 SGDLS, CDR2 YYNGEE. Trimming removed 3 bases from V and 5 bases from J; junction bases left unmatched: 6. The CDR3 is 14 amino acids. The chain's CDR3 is CASSAGQGGYGYTF. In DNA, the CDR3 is TGTGCCAGCAGCGCCGGACAGGGCGGTTATGGCTACACCTTC.

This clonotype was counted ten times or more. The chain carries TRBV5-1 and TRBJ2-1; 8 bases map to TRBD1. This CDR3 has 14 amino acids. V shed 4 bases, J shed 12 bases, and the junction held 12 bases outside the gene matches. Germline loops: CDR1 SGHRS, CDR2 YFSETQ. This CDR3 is CASSPGQGEGGQFF. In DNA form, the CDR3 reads TGCGCCAGCAGCCCAGGACAGGGCGAGGGGGGGCAGTTCTTC.

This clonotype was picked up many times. The CDR3 DNA follows: TGTGCCAGCAGTCCAAACGGGGCCGTGACGCGGGAGCAGTACTTC. The encoded protein is CASSPNGAVTREQYF. The chain couples TRBV27 to TRBJ2-7; either TRBD1 or TRBD2 may fit D (5 bases each). The V gene lost 5 bases and the J gene lost 7 bases, with 21 bases spanning the gap. Germline V gene sequence: CDR1 MNHEY, CDR2 SMNVEV (reference sequence). The CDR3 has 15 residues.

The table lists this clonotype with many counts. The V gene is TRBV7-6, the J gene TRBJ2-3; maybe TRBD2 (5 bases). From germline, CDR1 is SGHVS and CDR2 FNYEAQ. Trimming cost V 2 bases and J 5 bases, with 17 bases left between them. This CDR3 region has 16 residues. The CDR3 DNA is TGTGCCAGCAGCTTAAAATCATTACTAGGACTAGATACGCAGTATTTT. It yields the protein CASSLKSLLGLDTQYF.

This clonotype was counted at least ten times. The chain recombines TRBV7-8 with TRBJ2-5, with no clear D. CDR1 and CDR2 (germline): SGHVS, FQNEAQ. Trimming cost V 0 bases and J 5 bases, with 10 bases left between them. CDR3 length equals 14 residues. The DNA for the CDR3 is TGTGCCAGCAGCTTAGCCACATTGGGCGAGACCCAGTACTTC. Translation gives CASSLATLGETQYF.

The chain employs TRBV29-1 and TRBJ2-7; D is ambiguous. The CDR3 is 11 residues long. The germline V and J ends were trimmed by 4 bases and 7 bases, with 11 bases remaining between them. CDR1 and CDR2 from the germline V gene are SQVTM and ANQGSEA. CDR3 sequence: CSVGEGQEQYF. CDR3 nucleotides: TGCAGCGTTGGAGAAGGCCAAGAGCAGTACTTC.